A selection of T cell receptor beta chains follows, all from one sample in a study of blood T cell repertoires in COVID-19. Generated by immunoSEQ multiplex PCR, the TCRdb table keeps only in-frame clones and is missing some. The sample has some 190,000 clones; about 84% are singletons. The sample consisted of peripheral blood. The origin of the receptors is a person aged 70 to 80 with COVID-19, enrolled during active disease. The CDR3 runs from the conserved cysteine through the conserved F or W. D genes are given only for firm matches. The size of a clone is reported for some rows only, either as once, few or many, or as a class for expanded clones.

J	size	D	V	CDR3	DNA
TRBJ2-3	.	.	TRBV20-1	CSATRDTQYF	TGCAGTGCTACTAGAGATACGCAGTATTTT
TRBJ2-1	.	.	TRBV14	CASSQDRGNNEQFF	TGTGCCAGCAGCCAAGACCGAGGGAACAATGAGCAGTTCTTC
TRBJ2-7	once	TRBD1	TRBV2	CASSEGGTGSYEQYF	TGTGCCAGCAGTGAGGGCGGGACAGGCTCCTACGAGCAGTACTTC
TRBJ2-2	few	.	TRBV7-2	CASSLGLSNTGELFF	TGTGCCAGCAGCTTAGGGCTTTCTAACACCGGGGAGCTGTTTTTT
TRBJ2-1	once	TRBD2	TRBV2	CASYGRTSGNEQFF	TGTGCCAGCTATGGTAGGACTAGCGGCAATGAGCAGTTCTTC
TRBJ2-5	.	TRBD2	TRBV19	CASSIVASGAQETQYF	TGTGCCAGTAGTATAGTGGCTAGCGGGGCGCAAGAGACCCAGTACTTC
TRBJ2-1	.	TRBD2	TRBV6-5	CASSSSGGTSYNEQFF	TGTGCCAGCAGTTCTAGCGGGGGGACCTCCTACAATGAGCAGTTCTTC
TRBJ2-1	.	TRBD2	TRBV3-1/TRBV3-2	CASSPPSGGHNEQFF	TGTGCCAGCAGCCCGCCTAGCGGGGGCCACAATGAGCAGTTCTTC
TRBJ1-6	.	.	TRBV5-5	CASSARSAGYNSPLHF	TGTGCCAGCAGCGCTCGGAGTGCGGGCTATAATTCACCCCTCCACTTT
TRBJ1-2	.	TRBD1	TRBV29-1	CSGILQGAGYGYTF	TGCAGCGGCATCCTTCAGGGGGCGGGCTATGGCTACACCTTC
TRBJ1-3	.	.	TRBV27	CASRAMTGISGNTIYF	TGTGCCAGCAGGGCCATGACAGGAATCTCTGGAAACACCATATATTTT
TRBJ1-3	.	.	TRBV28	CATDSFSSGNTIYF	TGTGCCACGGACAGCTTTTCCTCTGGAAACACCATATATTTT
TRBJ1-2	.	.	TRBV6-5	CASKADLGGYGYTF	TGTGCCAGCAAGGCGGACCTAGGGGGCTATGGCTACACCTTC
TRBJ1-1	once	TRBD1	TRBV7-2	CASGQARFEAFF	TGTGCCAGCGGACAGGCAAGGTTTGAAGCTTTCTTT
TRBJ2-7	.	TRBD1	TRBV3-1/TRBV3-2	CASSPPEGGQGLSYEQYF	TGTGCCAGCAGCCCACCCGAAGGAGGACAGGGTTTATCCTACGAGCAGTACTTC
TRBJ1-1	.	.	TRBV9	CASSVVRGTEAFF	TGTGCCAGCAGCGTGGTCAGGGGCACTGAAGCTTTCTTT
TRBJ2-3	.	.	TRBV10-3	CAISPAGLSTDTQYF	TGTGCCATCAGCCCCGCGGGACTCAGCACAGATACGCAGTATTTT
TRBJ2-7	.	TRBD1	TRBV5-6	CASSFGAGQGNEQYF	TGTGCCAGCAGCTTCGGAGCCGGACAGGGAAACGAGCAGTACTTC
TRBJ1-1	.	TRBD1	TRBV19	CASSMSRGDTEAFF	TGTGCCAGTAGTATGTCCAGGGGGGACACTGAAGCTTTCTTT
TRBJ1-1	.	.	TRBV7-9	CASSFSTEAFF	TGTGCCAGCAGCTTCAGCACTGAAGCTTTCTTT
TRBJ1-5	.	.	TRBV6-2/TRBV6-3	CASSPPTELSNQPQHF	TGTGCCAGCAGTCCCCCCACCGAGCTTAGCAATCAGCCCCAGCATTTT
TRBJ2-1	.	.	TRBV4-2	CASSRPELDRTEQFF	TGTGCCAGCAGCCGACCTGAACTCGACAGAACCGAGCAGTTCTTC
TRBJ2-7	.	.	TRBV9	CASSSLGSSLSEQYF	TGTGCCAGCAGCAGCCTCGGGAGCTCACTGAGTGAGCAGTACTTC
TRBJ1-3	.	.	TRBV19	CASNDDRSSGNTIYF	TGTGCCAGTAACGACGACAGGTCCTCTGGAAACACCATATATTTT
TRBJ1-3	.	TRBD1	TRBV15	CATSPSGTGGNTIYF	TGTGCCACCAGCCCGTCCGGGACAGGGGGAAACACCATATATTTT
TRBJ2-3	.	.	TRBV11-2	CASSPRPGQGTQYF	TGTGCCAGCAGCCCGCGACCCGGGCAGGGTACGCAGTATTTT